The T cell receptor (beta chain) described here comes from a study of blood T cell repertoires in COVID-19 (dated by TCRdb to 2020 to 2021). Looking at the study overall: Samples from collaborators originated in the United States, Italy and Spain and spanned both the acute and convalescent phases of COVID-19. Deeply sampled blood TCRbeta repertoires from subjects exposed to, actively infected with, or recovered from COVID-19 were included in the dataset. The material from the prospective study consisted of cDNA or gDNA derived from T cells, B-cell-depleted T cells, or PBMCs. A de-identified subject ID, COVID-19 status, age in years and sex were almost always included in the sample metadata. Where available, HLA class I and class II types were taken from metadata supplied by the sample provider and were not determined by assay-based typing. Samples came from the ongoing ImmuneRACE study (first 160 participants) plus 1,254 subjects from 6 global collaborators. The repertoires were released in a freely available public database intended as a resource for research on the immune response to SARS-CoV-2.

The paper's findings and limits, for the study overall: Clinical and demographic metadata were provided uncurated, with the amount varying by source and participant.

The immunoSEQ Assay, a bias-controlled multiplex PCR, was used to amplify TCRbeta CDR3 regions from genomic DNA. The study's processing was this. Nucleated cell counts per sample were estimated from amplification of reference gene primers within the assay. To quantify the absolute abundance of each unique TCRbeta CDR3 rearrangement, sequence reads were collapsed and filtered. For each sample, productive Simpson clonality was calculated as the square root of Simpson's diversity index across productive rearrangements. The table was pulled from immuneACCESS by TCRdb, which kept in-frame rearrangements only. Such tables lose some clones; where checked, under half of the loss comes from unresolved V genes, and the rest has no known cause. Clonal size and the V and J genes are those of that table, whereas D and trimming came from the DNA. Counted in this sample were 300,000 to 350,000 clones; 65% to 90% of them appeared once. The top ten hold around 4.2% of the sample.

Participants in the prospective study were aged roughly 18 to 95 years, lived in over 20 United States geographic areas, and enrolled through a virtual design. In the prospective study, participants were assigned to cohorts based on the clinical history participants reported in a screening survey and a study questionnaire. Mobile phlebotomists in the prospective study collected whole blood, serum and a nasopharyngeal or oropharyngeal swab from every participant. Participants in the prospective study had the option to provide additional blood draws and questionnaires over a roughly 2-month period. Prospective study blood samples were shipped either frozen or at room temperature before DNA extraction. Concerning this clone itself: This clone's antigen is unknown. No much larger clonotype is one base removed from it; base qualities were not supplied.

The CDR3 has 12 amino acids, counting the end cysteine and phenylalanine. Of all the DNA, just the CDR3 is kept, 36 bases in frame from base 1. V is pared back by 7 bases and J by 5 bases, with 13 bases lying between the germline termini. Sequences SGDLS (CDR1) and YYNGEE (CDR2) are obtained from the germline V gene. This receptor was taken from a woman between 40 and 55 years old with acute COVID-19. The sequenced sample consisted of PBMCs or T cells enriched from blood (not recorded which). The V and J segments used are TRBV9 and TRBJ2-7; a tentative D match to TRBD1 spans 5 bases. The CDR3 in this case is CASGQGFDEQYF. The DNA sequence reads TGTGCCAGCGGGCAGGGTTTCGACGAGCAGTACTTC.